The clone carrying this TCR beta chain was counted only a few times. V dropped 4 bases and J dropped 10 bases, with 19 bases sitting between them. CDR3 size: 14 residues. Germline V gene data show CDR1 as SGHTA and CDR2 as FQGNSA. The sample originates from a study of cytomegalovirus exposure and HLA in healthy donors. Study at large: Previous work identified roughly 120 million unique TCR beta sequences from around 200 million T cells. HLA-typed donors contributed 65 million to 95 million unique TCRs, which were held in an early data release.

PCR used 60 Vbeta primers and 13 Jbeta primers. Libraries were prepared by immunoSEQ multiplex PCR; TCRdb keeps only in-frame clonotypes and omits some of them. The data hold under 250,000 clones, with about four fifths observed a single time. Donors counted as nominally healthy when sampled, yet unrecorded immune exposures were likely. The material sequenced was PBMCs. The source is a man in his forties in good health and CMV-seropositive. The J gene is TRBJ2-5, the V gene TRBV7-2; D not certain. The CDR3 protein is CASSSRDWFEDQYF. In nucleotides, the CDR3 is TGTGCCAGCAGCTCTAGAGATTGGTTTGAGGACCAGTACTTC. The full variable domain, rest sourced from reference TRBV7-2 and TRBJ2-5, is GAGVSQSPSNKVTEKGKDVELRCDPISGHTALYWYRQSLGQGLEFLIYFQGNSAPDKSGLPSDRFSAERTGGSVSTLTIQRTQQEDSAVYLCASSSRDWFEDQYFGPGTRLLVL.